These T cell receptor beta chains were read from a single sample in a study of molecular identifiers for immune sequencing clone quantification. From the PCR reads, TCRdb called clonotypes with MiXCR, one entry per CDR3 protein. The table has 35,000 to 45,000 distinct CDR3 sequences, around 18% seen once. Sequences were obtained from naive CD8+ T cells from blood, with Jurkat cell RNA spiked in. These receptors were obtained from a human donor in good health. Some libraries in this study had Jurkat cell RNA spiked in. Both conserved end residues are part of each CDR3.

TRBV29-1	TRBJ1-2	CSVPPTALNYGYTF
TRBV29-1	TRBJ2-7	CSVDRDGEQYF
TRBV10-3	TRBJ2-7	CAISEDSGYEQYF
TRBV5-1	TRBJ2-7	CASSPDSSYGQYF
TRBV29-1	TRBJ2-1	CSVRGESYNEQFF
TRBV20-1	TRBJ2-5	CSASRYREEETQYF
TRBV28	TRBJ2-1	CASSSSSWEQFF
TRBV27	TRBJ2-7	CASSSTTYEQYF
TRBV19	TRBJ2-1	CASSMGGSSYNEQFF
TRBV29-1	TRBJ2-7	CSVVGFGRDRVYEQYF
TRBV4-1	TRBJ2-2	CASSQDRGTGELFF